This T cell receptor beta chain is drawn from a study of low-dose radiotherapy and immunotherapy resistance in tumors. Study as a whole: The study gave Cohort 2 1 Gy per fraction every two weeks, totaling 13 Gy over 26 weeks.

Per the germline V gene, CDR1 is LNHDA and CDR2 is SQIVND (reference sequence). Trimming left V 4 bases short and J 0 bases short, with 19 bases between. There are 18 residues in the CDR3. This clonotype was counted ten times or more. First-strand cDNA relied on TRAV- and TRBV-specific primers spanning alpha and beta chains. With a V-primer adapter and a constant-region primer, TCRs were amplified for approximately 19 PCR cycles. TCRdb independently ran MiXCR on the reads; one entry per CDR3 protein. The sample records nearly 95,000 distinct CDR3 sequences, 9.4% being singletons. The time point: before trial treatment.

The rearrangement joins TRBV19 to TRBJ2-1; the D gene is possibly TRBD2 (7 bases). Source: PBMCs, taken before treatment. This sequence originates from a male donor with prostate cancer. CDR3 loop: CASSTVRGRGSSYNEQFF. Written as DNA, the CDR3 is TGTGCCAGTAGTACCGTACGGGGGCGGGGGAGCTCCTACAATGAGCAGTTCTTC.